This T cell receptor (beta chain) was captured in a study of T cells in Graves' hyperthyroidism and ophthalmopathy. The table lists this clonotype with many counts. The antigen remains undetermined. Used for diagnoses were clinical symptoms, serum thyroxine and TRAb, thyroid ultrasound and orbital computed tomography. The source of the PBMCs was approximately 10 ml of fresh peripheral blood. TCR beta CDR3 region amplification was performed from RNA transcripts. The HTBI primer set was used in a first-round RT-PCR of the TCR CDR3. TCRdb analysed the multiplex PCR reads with MiXCR anew, one entry per CDR3 protein. The repertoire consists of about 520,000 distinct CDR3 sequences, with 24% occurring once and the leading ten covering about 10%. This CDR3 spans 17 amino acids. Between the trimmed V and J ends, which lost 0 bases and 2 bases, there was a span of 20 bases. The germline CDR1 and CDR2 sequences are DFQATT and SNEGSKA (reference sequence).

Broader study findings: Stable hyperthyroidism was told apart from ophthalmopathy by a model built on 13 V-J features.

V is TRBV20-1 and J is TRBJ2-7; D might be TRBD1 (6 bases). This receptor was taken from a woman in her twenties or thirties with Graves' ophthalmopathy. Sequences were obtained from blood. This CDR3 is CSARDIFRTAHPYEQYF. CDR3 bases: TGCAGTGCTAGAGATATTTTTAGGACAGCTCATCCCTACGAGCAGTACTTC.